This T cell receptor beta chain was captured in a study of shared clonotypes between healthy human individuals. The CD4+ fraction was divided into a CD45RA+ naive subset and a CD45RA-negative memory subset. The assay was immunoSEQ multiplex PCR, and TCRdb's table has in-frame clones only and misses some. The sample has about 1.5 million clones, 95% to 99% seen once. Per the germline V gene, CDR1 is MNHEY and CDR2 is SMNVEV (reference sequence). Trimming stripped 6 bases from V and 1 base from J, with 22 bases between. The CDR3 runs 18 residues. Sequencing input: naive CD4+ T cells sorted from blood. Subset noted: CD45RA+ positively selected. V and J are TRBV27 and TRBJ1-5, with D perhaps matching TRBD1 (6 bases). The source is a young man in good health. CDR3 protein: CASSPLNHRVLSNQPQHF. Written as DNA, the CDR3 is TGTGCCAGCAGCCCACTAAATCACAGGGTCTTGAGCAATCAGCCCCAGCATTTT.